The 27 T cell receptor beta chains presented below share a single source sample, sequenced in a study of PD-1 blockade in classical Hodgkin lymphoma. All trial patients relapsed after autologous stem cell transplantation. Clones were read by immunoSEQ multiplex PCR, and TCRdb kept only the in-frame ones, dropping some. The profile shows approximately 17,000 clones, approximately 69% of them singletons. The sequences come from peripheral blood mononuclear cells (PBMCs), collected before the second cycle of nivolumab. The receptor source for this set is a human donor with classical Hodgkin lymphoma.

CDR3 coding DNA: TGTGCCAGCAGCTACGGGACTTCACCCTACGAGCAGTACTTC. It encodes CASSYGTSPYEQYF. The rearrangement joins TRBV5-8 to TRBJ2-7; maybe TRBD2 (6 bases). Trimming left V 3 bases short and J 2 bases short, with 12 bases between. CDR1 is SGHTS and CDR2 is YDEGEE in the germline V gene. This CDR3 spans 14 amino acids.

This sequence joins TRBV29-1 and TRBJ1-1; maybe TRBD1 (5 bases). V was cut by 3 bases and J by 8 bases, with 10 bases left in between. The CDR3 is made up of 11 amino acids. Germline CDR1 is SQVTM and CDR2 is ANQGSEA. DNA for the CDR3: TGCAGCGTTGATCGGGGGACCGAAGCTTTCTTT. Its translation is CSVDRGTEAFF.

CDR3 in DNA: TGTGCCAGCAGCTTGGCGGGACGCGACGAGCAGTACTTC. Its protein product is CASSLAGRDEQYF. The V and J genes are TRBV7-9 and TRBJ2-7, with a tentative D call TRBD2 (6 bases). This CDR3 has 13 amino acids. From germline, CDR1 is SEHNR and CDR2 FQNEAQ (reference sequence). V lost 3 bases and J lost 5, with 11 bases in between.

A single count supports this clone. The V gene is TRBV7-9, the J gene TRBJ2-5; TRBD1 might be the D (5 bases). This CDR3 region has 15 residues. V lost 0 bases, J lost 4 bases, and 12 bases lay in between. Germline V gene lookup returns CDR1 SEHNR and CDR2 FQNEAQ (reference sequence). Written as DNA, the CDR3 is TGTGCCAGCAGCTTAGCGAAGGGGATCGGAGAGACCCAGTACTTC. Protein product: CASSLAKGIGETQYF.

V is TRBV21-1 and J is TRBJ1-4; no DNA check was done on the table's D call, TRBD1. TRBV21-1 is noted as a pseudogene. This CDR3 has 14 amino acids. CDR3: CASGTGGGNEKLFF. In DNA, the CDR3 is TGTGCCAGCGGGACAGGGGGAGGTAATGAAAAACTGTTTTTT.

V is TRBV30 and J is TRBJ1-5, with D maybe TRBD1 (5 bases). The CDR3 is 13 amino acids. V was shortened by 5 bases and J by 3 bases, with 11 bases between the two germline ends. Per germline, CDR1 GTSNPN and CDR2 SVGIG (reference sequence). This chain's CDR3 is CAWSRDINQPQHF. CDR3 sequence (DNA): TGTGCCTGGTCCAGGGATATCAATCAGCCCCAGCATTTT.

The gene calls are TRBV28 and TRBJ2-7, with 9 positions matching TRBD2. Unmatched junction bases numbered 8, after V lost 5 bases and J lost 0 bases. The CDR3 is 16 residues long. From germline, CDR1 is MDHEN and CDR2 SYDVKM. CDR3: CASSGGLAHYSYEQYF. The CDR3 coding sequence is TGTGCCAGCAGTGGGGGACTAGCTCACTACTCCTACGAGCAGTACTTC.

The chain carries TRBV4-1 and TRBJ2-3; 8 bases are a match to TRBD1. V lost 7 bases, J lost 3 bases, and 3 bases stayed unmatched. The germline V gene has CDR1 MGHRA and CDR2 YSYEKL. CDR3 length: 13 residues. This CDR3 is CASKQGGTDTQYF. CDR3 coding DNA: TGCGCCAGCAAACAGGGGGGAACAGATACGCAGTATTTT.

The J gene is TRBJ1-1, the V gene TRBV19; TRBD1 aligns across 9 bases. V gave up 5 bases and J gave up 4 bases; unmatched junction bases: 5. This CDR3 comprises 14 residues. Germline V gene sequence: CDR1 LNHDA, CDR2 SQIVND (reference sequence). CDR3 sequence: CASSVGQGSTEAFF. In DNA form, the CDR3 reads TGTGCCAGTAGTGTTGGACAGGGGAGCACTGAAGCTTTCTTT. Using reference TRBV19 and TRBJ1-1 for the parts outside the CDR3, the full variable domain is DGGITQSPKYLFRKEGQNVTLSCEQNLNHDAMYWYRQDPGQGLRLIYYSQIVNDFQKGDIAEGYSVSREKKESFPLTVTSAQKNPTAFYLCASSVGQGSTEAFFGQGTRLTVV.

A few counts support this clone. The rearrangement uses TRBV4-1 and TRBJ2-7, with D unresolved. V was shortened by 0 bases and J by 4 bases, with 13 bases between the two germline ends. The CDR3 runs 15 residues. CDR1 MGHRA and CDR2 YSYEKL come from the germline V gene. The CDR3 region has the DNA TGCGCCAGCAGCCAAGATCTCCTAGGGCAGTACGAGCAGTACTTC. It yields the protein CASSQDLLGQYEQYF.

This sequence joins TRBV6-6 and TRBJ2-7; D is possibly TRBD2 (5 bases). The V gene's germline CDR1 is MNHNY and CDR2 SVGAGI (reference sequence). This CDR3 region has 12 residues. The V end was cut by 5 bases, the J end by 6 bases, with 11 bases between. CDR3 nucleotide sequence: TGTGCCAGCAGTCAACTAGTCGGCGAGCAGTACTTC. Its translation is CASSQLVGEQYF.

The rearrangement links TRBV6-5 to TRBJ2-2, with TRBD2 matching 7 bases. Germline CDR1 is MNHEY and CDR2 is SVGAGI. The CDR3 runs to 12 residues. The trim removed 6 bases at V and 7 bases at J, leaving 2 bases unmatched. The CDR3 DNA follows: TGTGCCAGCAGGCGGACTAGCGGGGAGCTGTTTTTT. Translated, it gives CASRRTSGELFF.

This clone was recorded once. This sequence joins TRBV6-4 and TRBJ2-2; 8 bases line up with TRBD1. Germline values: CDR1 MRHNA, CDR2 SNTAGT. The V and J ends lost 3 bases and 4 bases, in that order; junction bases with no gene match: 1. CDR3 length equals 14 residues. Here the CDR3 DNA reads TGTGCCAGCAGTGAACAGGGGGGCACCGGGGAGCTGTTTTTT. This codes for CASSEQGGTGELFF.

V is TRBV19 and J is TRBJ2-1, with TRBD2 matching 9 bases. The CDR3 has 14 amino acids. Trimming removed 4 bases from V and 6 bases from J; junction bases left unmatched: 4. The germline V gene has CDR1 LNHDA and CDR2 SQIVND (reference sequence). CDR3 sequence (DNA): TGTGCCAGTAGTACTAGCGGGATAAGCAATGAGCAGTTCTTC. It encodes CASSTSGISNEQFF.

The chain links TRBV5-4 to TRBJ1-1; 8 positions match TRBD1. The CDR3 is 16 residues long. Looked up from germline, CDR1 is SGHNT and CDR2 is YYREEE (reference sequence). The J segment lost 3 bases and the V segment lost 0 bases, leaving 7 bases of the junction unmatched. Written as DNA, the CDR3 is TGTGCCAGCAGCTTGGACAGGGGGTCTTCCTACACTGAAGCTTTCTTT. It specifies CASSLDRGSSYTEAFF. The variable domain in full, completed from reference TRBV5-4 and TRBJ1-1, reads ETGVTQSPTHLIKTRGQQVTLRCSSQSGHNTVSWYQQALGQGPQFIFQYYREEENGRGNFPPRFSGLQFPNYSSELNVNALELDDSALYLCASSLDRGSSYTEAFFGQGTRLTVV.

The V and J genes are TRBV28 and TRBJ1-3; D is possibly TRBD1 (5 bases). Between the trimmed V and J ends, which lost 3 bases and 4 bases, there was a span of 16 bases. This CDR3 is 16 amino acids long. CDR1 MDHEN and CDR2 SYDVKM come from the germline V gene. CDR3 nucleotide sequence: TGTGCCAGCAGTTTGACAGTTCAAGAGCTAGGAAACACCATATATTTT. This gives the protein CASSLTVQELGNTIYF.

The chain couples TRBV4-1 to TRBJ2-7, with unresolved D. The CDR3 runs 13 residues. Per germline, CDR1 MGHRA and CDR2 YSYEKL. Trimming removed 2 bases at V and 5 bases at J, with 10 bases between. CDR3 bases: TGCGCCAGCAGCCAACCTCCCCTAAACGAGCAGTACTTC. Residues: CASSQPPLNEQYF.

This clone is termed medium-sized. The chain links TRBV28 to TRBJ2-7; TRBD1 matches at 9 bases. The trim removed 7 bases at V and 2 bases at J, leaving 3 bases unmatched. Germline-derived CDR1 and CDR2 are MDHEN and SYDVKM. The CDR3 contains 13 residues. DNA of the CDR3: TGTGCCAGCATTGGGACAGGGACCTACGAGCAGTACTTC. Its protein is CASIGTGTYEQYF.

This clone occurred once. The CDR3 nucleotides read TGTGCCTGCCGACTAGCGGGAGGCAATGAGCAGTTCTTC. It translates to CACRLAGGNEQFF. The genes are TRBV28 and TRBJ2-1, with 13 bases matching TRBD2. The junction had 4 bases not matched to a gene; V was cut back by 11 bases and J by 6 bases. Germline-derived CDR1 and CDR2 are MDHEN and SYDVKM. The CDR3 runs to 13 residues.

This clone was seen more than once but under ten times. The chain links TRBV6-6 to TRBJ2-5; either TRBD1 or TRBD2 may supply D (7 bases each). The CDR3 covers 14 residues. The germline V gene encodes CDR1 MNHNY and CDR2 SVGAGI (reference sequence). V was shortened by 3 bases and J by 5 bases, with 13 bases between the two germline ends. CDR3 DNA sequence: TGTGCCAGCAGTTATCACCAGGGGGGGGAGACCCAGTACTTC. As protein: CASSYHQGGETQYF.

The chain uses TRBV19 and TRBJ2-1, with D unclear. The V and J ends lost 1 base and 10 bases respectively, with 11 bases between them. This CDR3 has 13 residues. CDR1 is LNHDA, CDR2 SQIVND, per germline (reference sequence). The CDR3 sequence is CASSIVVAGEQFF. CDR3 bases: TGTGCCAGTAGTATAGTAGTAGCCGGGGAGCAGTTCTTC.

CDR3 bases: TGTGCCAGCAGCTCTACTAGCGCTTGGTACAATGAGCAGTTCTTC. It encodes CASSSTSAWYNEQFF. The chain joins TRBV5-5 to TRBJ2-1, with 7 bases lining up with TRBD2. The CDR3 loop spans 15 amino acids. The germline gives CDR1 SGHKS, CDR2 YYEKEE (reference sequence). Trimming removed 3 bases from V and 4 bases from J; junction bases left unmatched: 7.

The genes are TRBV6-1 and TRBJ1-1, with a tentative D call TRBD1 (5 bases). V lost 6 bases to trimming and J lost 10 bases, with 9 bases between them. In germline, CDR1 is MNHNS, CDR2 SASEGT. There are 10 residues in the CDR3. Here the CDR3 reads CASRGLRAFF. CDR3 DNA sequence: TGTGCCAGCAGGGGACTACGAGCTTTCTTT.

This clone has more than one count but fewer than ten. The chain joins TRBV5-1 to TRBJ1-1; D might be TRBD1 (5 bases). Trimming pared 0 bases from V and 0 bases from J, leaving 15 bases between. Germline CDR1 SGHRS, CDR2 YFSETQ. There are 17 residues in the CDR3. Here the CDR3 DNA reads TGCGCCAGCAGCTTGGCGCCAGGGACTTATGTGAACACTGAAGCTTTCTTT. It is translated as CASSLAPGTYVNTEAFF. The complete variable domain, with remaining parts taken from reference TRBV5-1 and TRBJ1-1, reads KAGVTQTPRYLIKTRGQQVTLSCSPISGHRSVSWYQQTPGQGLQFLFEYFSETQRNKGNFPGRFSGRQFSNSRSEMNVSTLELGDSALYLCASSLAPGTYVNTEAFFGQGTRLTVV.

This clone was seen more than once but under ten times. This chain joins TRBV14 and TRBJ1-3; no firm D call. The CDR3 sequence is 12 residues long. Trimming took 7 bases from V and 0 from J, leaving 4 bases between them. The germline V gene encodes CDR1 SGHDN and CDR2 FVKESK. Here the CDR3 reads CASKFSGNTIYF. The CDR3 DNA sequence: TGTGCCAGCAAGTTCTCTGGAAACACCATATATTTT.

The genes are TRBV7-2 and TRBJ2-7; D gene uncertain. V gave up 5 bases and J gave up 2 bases, with 13 bases separating them. CDR1 is SGHTA, CDR2 FQGNSA, per germline. CDR3 size: 14 residues. The CDR3 DNA follows: TGTGCCAGCAGCGTCGGGCAGGTGGCCTACGAGCAGTACTTC. This gives the protein CASSVGQVAYEQYF.

This CDR3 reads CAWSVLAGRGGEQFF. The DNA of the CDR3 is TGTGCCTGGAGTGTACTAGCGGGACGCGGAGGTGAGCAGTTCTTC. This chain joins TRBV30 and TRBJ2-1; 10 bases map to TRBD2. There are 15 residues in the CDR3. The trim removed 0 bases at V and 9 bases at J, leaving 8 bases unmatched. Germline CDR1 reads GTSNPN; CDR2 reads SVGIG (reference sequence).